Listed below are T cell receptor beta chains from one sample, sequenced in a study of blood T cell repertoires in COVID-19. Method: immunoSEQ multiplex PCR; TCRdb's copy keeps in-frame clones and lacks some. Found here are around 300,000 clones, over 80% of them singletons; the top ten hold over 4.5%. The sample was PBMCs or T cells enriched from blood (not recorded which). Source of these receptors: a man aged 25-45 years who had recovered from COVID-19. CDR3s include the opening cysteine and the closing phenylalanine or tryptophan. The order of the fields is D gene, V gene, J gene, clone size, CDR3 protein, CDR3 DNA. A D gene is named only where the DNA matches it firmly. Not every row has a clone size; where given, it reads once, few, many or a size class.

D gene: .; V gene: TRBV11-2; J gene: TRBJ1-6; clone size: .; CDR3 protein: CASSPSGGFNSPLHF; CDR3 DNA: TGTGCCAGCAGCCCTAGTGGCGGATTTAATTCACCCCTCCACTTT
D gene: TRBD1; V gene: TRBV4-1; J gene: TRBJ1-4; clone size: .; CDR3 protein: CASRRRDRGVDEKLFF; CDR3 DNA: TGCGCCAGCAGGCGGAGGGACAGGGGAGTAGATGAAAAACTGTTTTTT
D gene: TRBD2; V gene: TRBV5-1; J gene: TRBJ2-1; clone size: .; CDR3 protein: CASSLEGLAGPEQFF; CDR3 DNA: TGCGCCAGCAGCTTGGAGGGACTAGCGGGGCCTGAGCAGTTCTTC
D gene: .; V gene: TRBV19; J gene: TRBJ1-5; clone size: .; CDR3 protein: CASSMGQGQRNQPQHF; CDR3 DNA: TGTGCCAGTAGTATGGGGCAGGGTCAGCGCAATCAGCCCCAGCATTTT
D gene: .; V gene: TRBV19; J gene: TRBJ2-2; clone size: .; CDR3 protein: CALGGAGELFF; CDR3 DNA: TGTGCACTCGGGGGTGCCGGGGAGCTGTTTTTT
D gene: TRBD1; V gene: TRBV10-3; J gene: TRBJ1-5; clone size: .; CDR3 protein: CAISGQGANQPQHF; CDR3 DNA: TGTGCCATCAGTGGACAGGGGGCAAATCAGCCCCAGCATTTT
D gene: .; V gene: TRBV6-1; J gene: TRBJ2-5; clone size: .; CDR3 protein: CASSERNRAQETQYF; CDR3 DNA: TGTGCCAGCAGTGAACGAAACAGAGCCCAAGAGACCCAGTACTTC
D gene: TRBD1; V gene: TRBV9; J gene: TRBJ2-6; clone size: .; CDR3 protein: CASSVVPLGDRGDAGANVLTF; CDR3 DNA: TGTGCCAGCAGCGTAGTTCCCCTAGGGGACAGAGGGGATGCTGGGGCCAACGTCCTGACTTTC
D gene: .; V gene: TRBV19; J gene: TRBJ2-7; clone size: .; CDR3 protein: CASSIRDTLYEQYF; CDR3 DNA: TGTGCCAGTAGTATCCGGGACACCCTCTACGAGCAGTACTTC
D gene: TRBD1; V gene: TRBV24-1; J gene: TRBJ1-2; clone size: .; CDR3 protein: CATSGRDSSYGYTF; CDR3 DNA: TGTGCCACCAGTGGTCGGGACAGCAGCTACGGCTACACCTTC
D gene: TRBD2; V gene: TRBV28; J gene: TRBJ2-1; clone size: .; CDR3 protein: CASSLGGTYNEQFF; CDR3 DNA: TGTGCCAGCAGTTTGGGAGGGACCTACAATGAGCAGTTCTTC
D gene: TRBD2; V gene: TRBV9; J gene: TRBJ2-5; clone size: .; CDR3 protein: CASSVEGRGGPETQYF; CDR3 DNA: TGTGCCAGCAGCGTAGAGGGGCGGGGGGGCCCTGAGACCCAGTACTTC
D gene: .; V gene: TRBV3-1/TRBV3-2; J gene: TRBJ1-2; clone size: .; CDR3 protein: CASSQDPDGIRGYTF; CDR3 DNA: TGTGCCAGCAGCCAAGACCCGGACGGGATCCGCGGCTACACCTTC
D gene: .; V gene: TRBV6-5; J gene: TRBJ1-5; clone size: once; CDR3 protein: CASRDNLQGQPQHF; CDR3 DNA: TGTGCCAGCAGGGATAATTTGCAGGGGCAGCCCCAGCATTTT
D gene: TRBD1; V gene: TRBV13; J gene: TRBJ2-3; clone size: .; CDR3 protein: CASRRQGHRTDTQYF; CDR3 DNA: TGTGCCAGCAGGCGACAGGGACACCGCACAGATACGCAGTATTTT
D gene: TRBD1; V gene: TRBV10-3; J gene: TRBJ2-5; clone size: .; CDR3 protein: CAISEGTGKTQETQYF; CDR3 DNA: TGTGCCATCAGTGAGGGGACAGGGAAGACCCAAGAGACCCAGTACTTC
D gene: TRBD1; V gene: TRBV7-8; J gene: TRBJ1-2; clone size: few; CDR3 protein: CASSPIQGYGYTF; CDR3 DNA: TGTGCCAGCAGCCCCATACAGGGGTATGGCTACACCTTC
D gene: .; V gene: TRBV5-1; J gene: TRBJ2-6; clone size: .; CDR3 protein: CASSLTVTRANVLTF; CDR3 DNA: TGCGCCAGCAGCTTGACAGTGACGAGGGCCAACGTCCTGACTTTC
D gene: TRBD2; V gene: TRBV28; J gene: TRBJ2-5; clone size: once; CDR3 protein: CASSTPWGGKKETQYF; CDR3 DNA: TGTGCCAGCAGTACCCCTTGGGGGGGGAAAAAAGAGACCCAGTACTTC
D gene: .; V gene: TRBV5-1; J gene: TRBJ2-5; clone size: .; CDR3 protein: CASSLFQQETQYF; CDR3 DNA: TGCGCCAGCAGCTTGTTTCAGCAAGAGACCCAGTACTTC
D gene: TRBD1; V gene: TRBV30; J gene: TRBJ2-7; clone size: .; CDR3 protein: CAWSKGGSSYEQYF; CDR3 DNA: TGTGCCTGGAGTAAAGGGGGCAGCTCCTACGAGCAGTACTTC
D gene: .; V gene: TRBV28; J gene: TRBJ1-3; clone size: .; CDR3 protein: CASSPGQLGNTIYF; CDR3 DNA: TGTGCCAGCAGTCCAGGACAGTTGGGAAACACCATATATTTT
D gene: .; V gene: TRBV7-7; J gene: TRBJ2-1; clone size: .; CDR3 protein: CASSPGGGPYNEQFF; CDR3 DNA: TGTGCCAGCAGCCCCGGTGGCGGGCCATACAATGAGCAGTTCTTC
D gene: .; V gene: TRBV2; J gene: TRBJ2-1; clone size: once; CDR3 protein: CASSEASPGRGEQFF; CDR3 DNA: TGTGCCAGCAGTGAAGCCAGCCCGGGGCGGGGTGAGCAGTTCTTC
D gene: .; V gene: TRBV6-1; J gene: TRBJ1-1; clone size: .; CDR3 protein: CASSELGSGTEAFF; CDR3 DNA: TGTGCCAGCAGTGAATTAGGGAGTGGGACTGAAGCTTTCTTT
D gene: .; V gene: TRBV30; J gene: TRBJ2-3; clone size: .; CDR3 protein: CAWSARQGPALDTQYF; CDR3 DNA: TGTGCCTGGAGTGCCAGGCAGGGGCCTGCCTTAGATACGCAGTATTTT
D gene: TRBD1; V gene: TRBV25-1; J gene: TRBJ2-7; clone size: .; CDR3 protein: CASSEYSAGGREQYF; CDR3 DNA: TGTGCCAGCAGTGAATATTCGGCAGGGGGCCGCGAGCAGTACTTC
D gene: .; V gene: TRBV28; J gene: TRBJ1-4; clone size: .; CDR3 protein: CASSLAGTRGEKLFF; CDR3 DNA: TGTGCCAGCAGTTTAGCCGGGACACGGGGTGAAAAACTGTTTTTT
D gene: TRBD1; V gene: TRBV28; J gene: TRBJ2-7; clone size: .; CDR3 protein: CASSPYLGTGGFEQYF; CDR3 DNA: TGTGCCAGCAGTCCCTACCTGGGGACAGGGGGCTTCGAGCAGTACTTC
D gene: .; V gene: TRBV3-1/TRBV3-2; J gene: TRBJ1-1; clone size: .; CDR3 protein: CASSQDWAESEAFF; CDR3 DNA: TGTGCCAGCAGCCAAGATTGGGCTGAGAGTGAAGCTTTCTTT
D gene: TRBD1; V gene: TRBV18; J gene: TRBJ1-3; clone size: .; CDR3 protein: CASSRGQGASGNTIYF; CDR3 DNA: TGTGCCAGCTCTCGAGGACAGGGGGCGAGTGGAAACACCATATATTTT
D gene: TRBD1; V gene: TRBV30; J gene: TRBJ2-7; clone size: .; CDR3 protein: CAWSGTGTGHHEQYF; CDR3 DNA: TGTGCCTGGAGTGGCACCGGGACAGGGCACCACGAGCAGTACTTC
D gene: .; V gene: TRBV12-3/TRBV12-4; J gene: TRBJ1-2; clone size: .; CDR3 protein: CASHSGMGDGYTF; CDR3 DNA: TGTGCCAGCCATTCCGGCATGGGAGACGGCTACACCTTC
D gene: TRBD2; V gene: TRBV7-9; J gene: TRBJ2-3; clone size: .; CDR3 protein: CASSLGAGARTDTQYF; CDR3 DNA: TGTGCCAGCAGCTTGGGAGCGGGGGCCCGCACAGATACGCAGTATTTT
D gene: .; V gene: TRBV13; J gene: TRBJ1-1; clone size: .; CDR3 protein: CASSLGRGGDTEAFF; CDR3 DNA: TGTGCCAGCAGCCTAGGGCGAGGGGGAGACACTGAAGCTTTCTTT
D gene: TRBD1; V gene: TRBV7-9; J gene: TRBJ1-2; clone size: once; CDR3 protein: CASSPTGTPNYGYTF; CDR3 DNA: TGTGCCAGCAGCCCGACAGGGACTCCTAACTATGGCTACACCTTC
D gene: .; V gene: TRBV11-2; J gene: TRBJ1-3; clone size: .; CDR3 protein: CASSLDSLSGNTIYF; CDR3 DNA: TGTGCCAGCAGCTTAGACAGTCTCTCTGGAAACACCATATATTTT
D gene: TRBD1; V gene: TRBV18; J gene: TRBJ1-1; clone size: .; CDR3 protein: CASSPRQGGMNTEAFF; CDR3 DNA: TGTGCCAGCTCACCGAGACAGGGGGGCATGAACACTGAAGCTTTCTTT
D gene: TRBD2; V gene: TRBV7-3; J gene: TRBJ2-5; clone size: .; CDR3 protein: CASSLTAGETQYF; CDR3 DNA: TGTGCCAGCAGCTTAACAGCGGGGGAGACCCAGTACTTC
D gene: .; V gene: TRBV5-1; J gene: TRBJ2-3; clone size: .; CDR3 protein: CASSWLGTDTQYF; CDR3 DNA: TGCGCCAGCAGCTGGCTAGGCACAGATACGCAGTATTTT
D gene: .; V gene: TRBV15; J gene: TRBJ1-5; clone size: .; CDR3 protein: CATSRRQGIQPQHF; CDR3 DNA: TGTGCCACCAGCAGACGGCAGGGTATACAGCCCCAGCATTTT
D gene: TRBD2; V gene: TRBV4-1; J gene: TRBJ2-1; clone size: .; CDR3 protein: CASSQVAPGLGNNEQFF; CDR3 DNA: TGCGCCAGCAGCCAAGTGGCCCCTGGACTAGGGAACAATGAGCAGTTCTTC